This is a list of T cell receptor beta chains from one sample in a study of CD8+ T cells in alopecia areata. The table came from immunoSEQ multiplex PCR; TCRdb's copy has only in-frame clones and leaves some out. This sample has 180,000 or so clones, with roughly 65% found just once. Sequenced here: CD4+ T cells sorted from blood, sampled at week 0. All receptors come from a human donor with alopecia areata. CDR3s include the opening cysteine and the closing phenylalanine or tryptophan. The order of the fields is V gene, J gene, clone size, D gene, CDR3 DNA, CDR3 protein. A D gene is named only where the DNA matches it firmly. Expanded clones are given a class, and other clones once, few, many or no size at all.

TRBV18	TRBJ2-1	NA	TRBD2	TGTGCCAGCTCACCGACTAGCGGGGGTACTGAAGAGCAGTTCTTC	CASSPTSGGTEEQFF
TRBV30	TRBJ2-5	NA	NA	TGTGCCTGGAGGCTAGCTGCGACCCAGTACTTC	CAWRLAATQYF
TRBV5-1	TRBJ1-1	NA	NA	TGCGCCAGCAGCTTGGCCCCGGAGGTGGGAACTGAAGCTTTCTTT	CASSLAPEVGTEAFF
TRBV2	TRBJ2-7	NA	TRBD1	TGTGCCAGCAAAGGGGGCGACTCCTACGAGCAGTACTTC	CASKGGDSYEQYF
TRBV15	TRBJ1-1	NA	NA	TGTGCCACCGCAGGTGGGGGGAACACTGAAGCTTTCTTT	CATAGGGNTEAFF
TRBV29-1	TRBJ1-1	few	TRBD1	TGCAGCGTTGGCCTAAGTACAGGGACAGGGGGGCCTGAAGCTTTCTTT	CSVGLSTGTGGPEAFF
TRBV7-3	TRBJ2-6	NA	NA	TGTGCCAGCAGCTTAAGTCATGGGGCCAACGTCCTGACTTTC	CASSLSHGANVLTF
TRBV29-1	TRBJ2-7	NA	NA	TGCAGCGTCCGCCCTGCTCTCCCCGCCAACGAGCAGTACTTC	CSVRPALPANEQYF
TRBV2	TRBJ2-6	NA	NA	TGTGCCAGCAGTGATCCTACTGGGGCCAACGTCCTGACTTTC	CASSDPTGANVLTF
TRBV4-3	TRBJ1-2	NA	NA	TGCGCCAGCAGCCAAGATACGGCAGGAGGGGGCTACACCTTC	CASSQDTAGGGYTF
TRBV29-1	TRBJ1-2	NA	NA	TGCAGCGTGGAGGGTCGAGGTGGCTACACCTTC	CSVEGRGGYTF
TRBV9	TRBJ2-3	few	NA	TGTGCCAGCAGCGTTCAAAGCTACGCCACAGATACGCAGTATTTT	CASSVQSYATDTQYF
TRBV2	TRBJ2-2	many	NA	TGTGCCAGCAGTAGGCAGCCCACCGGGGAGCTGTTTTTT	CASSRQPTGELFF
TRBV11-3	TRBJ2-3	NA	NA	TGTGCCAGCAGCGAATACAAGACCACAGATACGCAGTATTTT	CASSEYKTTDTQYF
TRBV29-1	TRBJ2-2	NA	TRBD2	TGCAGCGTTGTGACTAGCGGTAACACCGGGGAGCTGTTTTTT	CSVVTSGNTGELFF
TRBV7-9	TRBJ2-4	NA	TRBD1	TGTGCCAGCAGACAAGGGACAGGGAAGGGAGACATTCAGTACTTC	CASRQGTGKGDIQYF
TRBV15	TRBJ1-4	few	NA	TGTGCCACCAGCGCAACGACAGTTAATGAAAAACTGTTTTTT	CATSATTVNEKLFF
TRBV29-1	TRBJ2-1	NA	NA	TGCAGCGTCGCTCGGGGGATCTCCTACAATGAGCAGTTCTTC	CSVARGISYNEQFF
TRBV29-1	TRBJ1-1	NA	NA	TGCAGCGTTGTCCTTAGGACCGCTCAGAACACTGAAGCTTTCTTT	CSVVLRTAQNTEAFF
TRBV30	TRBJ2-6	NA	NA	TGTGCCTGGAGTGTACGGAGGGGCCGCTCTGGGGCCAACGTCCTGACTTTC	CAWSVRRGRSGANVLTF
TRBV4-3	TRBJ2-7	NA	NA	TGCGCCAGCAGCCAAGATCATCCTTCCACCGGCTGCGAGCAGTACTTC	CASSQDHPSTGCEQYF
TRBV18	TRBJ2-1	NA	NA	TGTGCCAGCTCCCAAAAAAATGCCTACAATGAGCAGTTCTTC	CASSQKNAYNEQFF
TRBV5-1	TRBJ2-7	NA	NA	TGCGCCAGCACTCCCGACGGGTCCTACGAGCAGTACTTC	CASTPDGSYEQYF
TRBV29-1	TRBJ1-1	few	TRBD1	TGCAGCGTCCGGGCCAGGGACAGGGGACCGAACACTGAAGCTTTCTTT	CSVRARDRGPNTEAFF
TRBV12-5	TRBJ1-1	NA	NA	TGTGCTAGTGCCACCCCCCTAGGGGGGGTGATGAACACTGAAGCTTTCTTT	CASATPLGGVMNTEAFF
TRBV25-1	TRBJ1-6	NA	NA	TGTGCCAGCAGTGAACAAAATTCACCCCTCCACTTT	CASSEQNSPLHF
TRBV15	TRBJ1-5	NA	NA	TGTGCCACCAGCAGACCAGGGACATCGAGCAATCAGCCCCAGCATTTT	CATSRPGTSSNQPQHF
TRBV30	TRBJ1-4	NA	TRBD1	TGTGCCTGGGGGCCAGGGGGCGACGGGGAAAAACTGTTTTTT	CAWGPGGDGEKLFF
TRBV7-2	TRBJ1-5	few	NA	TGTGCCAGCAGCTCCGGCCAGGGGCCGTTCAATCAGCCCCAGCATTTT	CASSSGQGPFNQPQHF
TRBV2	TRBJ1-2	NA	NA	TGTGCCAGCAGTGAAGGGGAAGGGTATGGCTACACCTTC	CASSEGEGYGYTF
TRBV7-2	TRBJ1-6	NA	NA	TGTGCCAGCAGCCATATGGCTCCCCTTACAGGGCGTTATTCACCCCTCCACTTT	CASSHMAPLTGRYSPLHF
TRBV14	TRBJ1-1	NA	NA	TGTGCCAGCAGCCAACGAGGGGCCAGGAACACTGAAGCTTTCTTT	CASSQRGARNTEAFF